What follows describes a single T cell receptor beta chain. The antigen it binds to is not known. The record has no base qualities; no much larger clone is one base away. Trimming takes 0 bases off V and 9 bases off J; junction bases not matched to a gene: 5. Based on the germline V gene (reference sequence), the CDR1 and CDR2 sequences are LNHNV and YYDKDF. The CDR3 has 15 amino acids, counting the end cysteine and phenylalanine. The sequence is cut down to CDR3 DNA, 45 bases in frame from base 1. This entry is derived from a study of blood T cell repertoires in COVID-19 (dated by TCRdb to 2019 to 2021). Background for the entire study: The collaborator samples originated in the United States, Italy and Spain and spanned the acute and convalescent phases of COVID-19. Deeply sampled blood TCRbeta repertoires from subjects exposed to, actively infected with, or recovered from COVID-19 were included in the dataset. The sample metadata nearly always contained a de-identified subject ID, COVID-19 status, age in years and sex. HLA class I and class II types, where available, came from metadata supplied by the sample provider rather than from assay-based typing. The samples were drawn from the first 160 participants of the ongoing ImmuneRACE study and from over a thousand subjects provided by 6 global collaborators. The material from the prospective study consisted of cDNA or gDNA derived from T cells, B-cell-depleted T cells, or PBMCs. A freely available public database, intended as a resource for researchers studying the immune response to SARS-CoV-2, is where the repertoires were released.

Here is what the overall study found, with its caveats: Clinical and demographic metadata were provided uncurated, with the amount varying by source and participant.

TCRbeta CDR3 regions were amplified from genomic DNA by means of the immunoSEQ Assay, a bias-controlled multiplex PCR. The original methods were these. The number of nucleated cells in each sample was estimated from the amplification of reference gene primers within the assay. To quantify the absolute abundance of each unique TCRbeta CDR3 rearrangement, sequence reads were collapsed and filtered. Productive Simpson clonality was computed per sample as the square root of Simpson's diversity index over productive rearrangements. The immuneACCESS repertoire file appears here via TCRdb, limited to in-frame rearrangements. These files lack a portion of the clones; in checked studies, under half of the deficit traces to unresolved V genes, and the cause of the others is not known. V and J calls plus clone size are reproduced from that table; the DNA served to infer D and trimming. Recorded for this sample are roughly 39,000 clones; approximately 85% of them occurred a single time. 9.9% of the sample belongs to the ten largest clones.

Collaborating institutions collected whole blood in K2EDTA tubes following their own protocols. For TCRbeta analysis, collaborator samples were shipped as frozen whole blood, as isolated PBMCs, or as DNA extracted from either sample type. Specimen: peripheral blood. This clonotype was obtained from a human donor in a cohort sampled during active COVID-19. The sequence is built from TRBV15 and TRBJ1-6, with TRBD1 matching 7 junction bases. Here the CDR3 is given as CATSRDPTGTSPLHF. In nucleotides, the sequence is TGTGCCACCAGCAGAGACCCGACAGGGACTTCACCCCTCCACTTT.